One and the same sample provided the 9 T cell receptor beta chains below, sequenced in a study of shared clonotypes between healthy human individuals (dated by TCRdb to 2018 to 2020). Receptor amplification or capture employed the immunoSEQ multiplex PCR assay. Imported from immuneACCESS, the table was reduced by TCRdb to in-frame sequences with V and J called. These copies leave out some clones; in studies compared against another copy, an unresolved V gene accounts for under half, and the cause of the remainder is not known. This sample lists 400,000 to 600,000 clones; over 60% were detected once. 9.5% to 15% of the sample is in the top ten clones. The sequencing input was PBMCs. These receptors all stem from a woman aged 40 to 50 in good health. Some clones in this sample may be carry-over from other donors' samples.

The V and J genes are TRBV27 and TRBJ2-7; D is perhaps TRBD2 (5 bases). Germline V CDR1 and CDR2: MNHEY, SMNVEV (reference sequence). Trimming left V 6 bases short and J 2 bases short, with 20 bases between. This CDR3 region has 16 residues. The CDR3 nucleotides are TGTGCCAGCAGGTCCCCACGGGCGGGCCTCCCCTACGAGCAGTACTTC. Translating gives CASRSPRAGLPYEQYF.

The chain combines TRBV28 with TRBJ1-1; TRBD1 matches 8 bases. Trimming took 10 bases from V and 1 from J; bases not matched to a gene: 5. The length of the CDR3 is 13 residues. CDR1 is MDHEN, CDR2 SYDVKM, per germline. The CDR3 nucleotides are TGTGCCACCTGGACAGGGACGAACACTGAAGCTTTCTTT. Amino acids: CATWTGTNTEAFF.

The rearrangement joins TRBV28 to TRBJ2-7, with TRBD2 identical over 9 bases. This CDR3 spans 14 amino acids. The V gene end was trimmed by 5 bases and the J gene end by 4 bases; junction bases not matched to a gene: 6. Germline CDR1 reads MDHEN; CDR2 reads SYDVKM. In nucleotides, the CDR3 is TGTGCCAGCAGTCAGAGGACTAGCGAGTACGAGCAGTACTTC. Residues: CASSQRTSEYEQYF.

The genes are TRBV11-1 and TRBJ1-1; D not certain. Between the trimmed V and J ends, which lost 3 bases and 2 bases, there was a span of 4 bases. The germline V gene encodes CDR1 SGHAT and CDR2 FQDESV (reference sequence). There are 12 residues in the CDR3. The CDR3 is CASSLRNTEAFF. The CDR3 DNA sequence: TGTGCCAGCAGCTTGCGTAACACTGAAGCTTTCTTT.

The gene calls are TRBV5-1 and TRBJ2-3; TRBD2 agrees at 8 bases. The CDR3 runs to 14 residues. V lost 3 bases, J lost 2 bases, and 2 bases stayed unmatched. Germline CDR1 and CDR2: SGHRS and YFSETQ. CDR3 sequence: CASSSGGPTDTQYF. CDR3 DNA sequence: TGCGCCAGCAGCTCGGGGGGGCCCACAGATACGCAGTATTTT.

This sequence joins TRBV9 and TRBJ2-7; 7 nucleotides match TRBD2. From germline, CDR1 is SGDLS and CDR2 YYNGEE. Unmatched junction bases numbered 16, after V lost 0 bases and J lost 4 bases. The CDR3 covers 18 residues. The CDR3 region is CASSVGISGSGARYEQYF. The CDR3 bases are TGTGCCAGCAGCGTAGGAATTAGCGGGTCCGGGGCCAGGTACGAGCAGTACTTC.

The chain couples TRBV4-2 to TRBJ2-1, with D perhaps matching TRBD2 (6 bases). Per germline, CDR1 LGHNA and CDR2 YNFKEQ. Trimming shortened V by 2 bases and J by 5 bases, and 13 bases separated the two germline ends. This CDR3 is 15 amino acids long. The CDR3: CASSQIRDFNNEQFF. The CDR3 DNA is TGTGCCAGCAGCCAAATTCGGGACTTCAACAATGAGCAGTTCTTC.

This rearrangement joins TRBV6-1 to TRBJ1-2; 8 bases agree with TRBD1. The trim removed 6 bases at V and 6 bases at J, leaving 12 bases unmatched. The CDR3 has 15 amino acids. CDR1 MNHNS and CDR2 SASEGT come from the germline V gene. CDR3 in amino acids: CASRLTQGATDGYTF. Written as DNA, the CDR3 is TGTGCCAGCAGACTAACGCAGGGGGCAACCGATGGCTACACCTTC.

The chain joins TRBV18 to TRBJ2-7, with D perhaps given as TRBD1 or TRBD2 (5 bases each). CDR3 length: 15 amino acids. Germline V gene sequence: CDR1 KGHSH, CDR2 LQKENI. Trimming stripped 3 bases from V and 7 bases from J, with 19 bases between. The CDR3 is CASSPPLGETSEQYF. The CDR3 bases are TGTGCCAGCTCACCTCCCCTAGGGGAGACGAGTGAGCAGTACTTC.